This TCR beta chain stems from a study of T cells in Graves' hyperthyroidism and ophthalmopathy. Regions amplified from RNA transcripts were the TCR beta CDR3 regions. RT-PCR in the first round (using the HTBI primer set) targeted the TCR CDR3. TCRdb reprocessed the multiplex PCR reads with MiXCR, giving one entry per CDR3 protein. The sample holds 700,000 or so distinct CDR3 sequences, roughly 15% seen once. Study-wide results and caveats: A model of 13 V-J features distinguished ophthalmopathy from stable hyperthyroidism.

This clonotype was counted at least ten times. Its matching antigen is unknown. V was clipped by 0 bases and J by 4 bases, with 13 bases between them. CDR1 and CDR2 from the germline V gene are SGHNT and YENEEA. CDR3 length equals 15 residues. What was sequenced was blood. The TCR comes from a man in his late teens or twenties with Graves' hyperthyroidism. V usage is TRBV11-3 and J usage is TRBJ2-7; the D gene is possibly TRBD2 (6 bases). The CDR3 loop reads CASSLEAGSWYEQYF. CDR3 bases: TGTGCCAGCAGCTTAGAGGCCGGGAGCTGGTACGAGCAGTACTTC. The full variable domain, completed using reference TRBV11-3 and TRBJ2-7, is EAGVVQSPRYKIIEKKQPVAFWCNPISGHNTLYWYLQNLGQGPELLIRYENEEAVDDSQLPKDRFSAERLKGVDSTLKIQPAELGDSAVYLCASSLEAGSWYEQYFGPGTRLTVT.